This T cell receptor beta chain was recovered during a study of blood T cell repertoires in COVID-19. The CDR3 covers 12 residues. From germline, CDR1 is SGHNT and CDR2 YYREEE (reference sequence). V gave up 4 bases and J gave up 3 bases, with 8 bases separating them. As processed by the authors: The assay estimated nucleated cells by amplifying reference gene primers. Repertoires were generated with immunoSEQ multiplex PCR, while TCRdb's copy carries only in-frame clones and drops some. The DNA gave D and trimming, while V, J and clone size come from that table. The data contain approximately 110,000 clones, approximately 83% of them singletons.

The source material was peripheral blood. The TCR was taken from a man aged 45-65 years with acute or convalescent COVID-19. V gene TRBV5-4 combines with J gene TRBJ2-7; no clear D gene. CDR3 DNA: TGTGCCAGCAGCCTCGGCGGCTACGAGCAGTACTTC. Its translation is CASSLGGYEQYF.